The TCR beta chain described here comes from a study of T cells in Graves' hyperthyroidism and ophthalmopathy. Graves' hyperthyroidism is called stable when ophthalmopathy does not progress within 18 months. The PBMCs studied were ones that came from 8.5 to 10 ml fresh peripheral blood. This clonotype was recorded many times. What it recognizes is unknown. Authors of the study amplified TCR beta CDR3 regions from RNA transcripts. Carried out on the TCR CDR3, a first-round RT-PCR used the HTBI primer set. Using its own MiXCR run on the multiplex PCR reads, TCRdb lists one record per CDR3 protein. The sample gives roughly 660,000 distinct CDR3 sequences, 15% to 20% of which show up once; 15% to 17% is in the top ten. Study findings and constraints: Within blood appeared most thyroid clonotypes that had expanded above 0.001. Ophthalmopathy was distinguished from stable hyperthyroidism by 13 V-J signatures.

The germline CDR1 and CDR2 sequences are MNHEY and SVGEGT. This CDR3 is 16 amino acids long. J was trimmed by 1 base and V by 4 bases; bases with no gene match: 9. This sequence originates from a man between 50 and 59 years old with Graves' hyperthyroidism. The source material was blood. The chain uses TRBV6-2 or TRBV6-3 and TRBJ2-7, with 8 bases identical to TRBD1. The CDR3 DNA follows: TGTGCCAGCAGTTCCGTAGGGACAGGCCAGTCCTACGAGCAGTACTTC. Its protein product is CASSSVGTGQSYEQYF.